This T cell receptor (beta chain) was obtained from a study of Ad26.COV2.S vaccination and SARS-CoV-2 variants. Study-level points and caveats: It was found that vaccine and placebo recipients had similar non-spike TCR breadth. Responses of T cells in total may have been underestimated by the TCR breadth and depth analyses. Vaccinated individuals (as opposed to placebo recipients) had higher spike-specific TCR breadth.

The treatment here: some 20 received Ad26.COV2.S at low or high dose, single or two shots; five or six received placebo; per-sample allocation not given. The samples date from day 63 after the first vaccine or placebo injection. Built on an Ad26 vector, the vaccine expressed Wuhan-strain SARS-CoV-2 spike. V lost 1 base and J lost 7, with 7 bases in between. The germline CDR1 and CDR2 sequences are LGHNA and YSLEER. The CDR3 loop spans 13 amino acids. Produced via immunoSEQ multiplex PCR; TCRdb's table is partial and in-frame only. Of roughly 700,000 clones in the sample, around 89% are singletons; the top ten hold roughly 1.5%. Details on this clone: Its antigen is undetermined.

The sequence was obtained from a person between 18 and 60 years old who received the Ad26.COV2.S COVID-19 vaccine or a placebo. The V call is TRBV4-3, the J call TRBJ2-2, with unresolved D. The specimen was peripheral blood, collected in a trial of Ad26.COV2.S vaccine versus placebo. The CDR3 loop is CASSQGKYGELFF. DNA for the CDR3: TGCGCCAGCAGCCAAGGAAAATACGGGGAGCTGTTTTTT.